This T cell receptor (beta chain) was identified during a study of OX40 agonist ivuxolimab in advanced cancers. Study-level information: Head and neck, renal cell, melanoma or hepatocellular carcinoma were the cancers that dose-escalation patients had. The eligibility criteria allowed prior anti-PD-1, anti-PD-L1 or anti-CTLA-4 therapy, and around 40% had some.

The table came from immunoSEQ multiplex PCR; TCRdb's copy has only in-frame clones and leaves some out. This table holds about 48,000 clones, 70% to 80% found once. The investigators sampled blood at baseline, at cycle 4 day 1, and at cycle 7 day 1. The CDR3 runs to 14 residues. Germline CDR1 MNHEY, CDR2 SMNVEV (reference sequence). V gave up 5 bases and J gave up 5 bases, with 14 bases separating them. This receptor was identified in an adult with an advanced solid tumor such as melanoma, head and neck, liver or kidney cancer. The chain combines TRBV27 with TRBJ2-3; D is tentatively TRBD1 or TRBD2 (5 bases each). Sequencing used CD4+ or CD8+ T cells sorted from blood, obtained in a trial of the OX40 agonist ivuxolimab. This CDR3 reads CASSPGTWLDTQYF. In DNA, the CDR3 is TGTGCCAGCAGTCCCGGGACCTGGCTAGATACGCAGTATTTT.